The next 5 T cell receptor beta chains were all read from a single sample in a study of cytomegalovirus exposure and HLA in healthy donors. The PCR ran on 60 Vbeta and 13 Jbeta primers. TCRdb's table, derived via immunoSEQ multiplex PCR, lists solely in-frame clones and lacks some. Seen here are approximately 120,000 clones, approximately 78% observed once, and the top ten hold about a tenth. The sequencing sample was made of PBMCs. The source is a man aged 30 to 45 in good health and CMV-seropositive.

This CDR3 is CASSARTGAYGYTF. The DNA of the CDR3 is TGTGCCAGCAGCGCAAGGACAGGGGCCTATGGCTACACCTTC. The chain combines TRBV9 with TRBJ1-2; TRBD1 aligns across 9 bases. Germline V gives CDR1 SGDLS, CDR2 YYNGEE. The CDR3 covers 14 residues. Losses at the gene ends were 3 bases for V and 4 bases for J; bases not matched to a gene: 4.

This clone has just one count. V and J are TRBV30 and TRBJ1-2, with a possible D match to TRBD1 (5 bases). Germline-derived CDR1 and CDR2 are GTSNPN and SVGIG (reference sequence). Trimming took off 0 bases at V and 2 bases at J, with 16 bases between the two ends. The CDR3 sequence is 16 residues long. CDR3 amino acids: CAWSVPQTATNYGYTF. CDR3 coding DNA: TGTGCCTGGAGTGTACCCCAGACAGCGACAAACTATGGCTACACCTTC. Filled out from reference TRBV30 and TRBJ1-2, the complete variable domain reads SQTIHQWPATLVQPVGSPLSLECTVEGTSNPNLYWYRQAAGRGLQLLFYSVGIGQISSEVPQNLSASRPQDRQFILSSKKLLLSDSGFYLCAWSVPQTATNYGYTFGSGTRLTVV.

The CDR3 nucleotides are TGTGCCAGCAGCTCAGTTACGGACACATACACCGGGGAGCTGTTTTTT. Amino acid sequence: CASSSVTDTYTGELFF. V is TRBV11-2 and J is TRBJ2-2; TRBD1 is a possible D gene (5 bases). V lost 4 bases to trimming and J lost 3 bases, with 15 bases between them. From germline, CDR1 is SGHAT and CDR2 FQNNGV. The CDR3 has 16 amino acids. Supplemented by reference TRBV11-2 and TRBJ2-2, the full variable domain reads EAGVAQSPRYKIIEKRQSVAFWCNPISGHATLYWYQQILGQGPKLLIQFQNNGVVDDSQLPKDRFSAERLKGVDSTLKIQPAKLEDSAVYLCASSSVTDTYTGELFFGEGSRLTVL.

The rearrangement uses TRBV4-3 and TRBJ2-1; TRBD2 might be the D (5 bases). The germline CDR1 and CDR2 sequences are LGHNA and YSLEER. The CDR3 length is 15 residues. V was pared by 0 bases and J by 5 bases, with 11 bases between. The CDR3 protein is CASSQDYYGNNEQFF. The DNA of the CDR3 is TGCGCCAGCAGCCAAGATTATTACGGGAACAATGAGCAGTTCTTC.

The rearrangement links TRBV4-2 to TRBJ2-2; the D gene is possibly TRBD1 (5 bases). Germline values: CDR1 LGHNA, CDR2 YNFKEQ. Trimming took off 0 bases at V and 7 bases at J, with 12 bases between the two ends. The length of the CDR3 is 15 residues. CDR3 nucleotides: TGTGCCAGCAGCCAAGATCTAGGGGAAGGCGGGGAGCTGTTTTTT. Translating gives CASSQDLGEGGELFF.